These 26 T cell receptor beta chains came from one sample sequenced in a study of shared clonotypes between healthy human individuals. Naive CD8 cells lacked CD45RO, underwent positive selection for CCR7 and left out terminally differentiated effector memory CD45RA+ cells. Here immunoSEQ multiplex PCR was the method, and the copy in TCRdb shows in-frame clones only, minus some. The table has approximately 2,200,000 clones, approximately 94% seen once. Sequenced input: naive CD8+ T cells from PBMCs. The receptor set was obtained from a man younger than 35 in good health. Some clones in this sample may be carry-over from other donors' samples.

The rearrangement links TRBV11-2 to TRBJ2-6; D not certain. The CDR3 sequence is 13 residues long. With 5 bases removed from V and 5 bases from J, the gap between germline ends came to 7 bases. Germline V gene sequence: CDR1 SGHAT, CDR2 FQNNGV. CDR3 sequence (DNA): TGTGCCAGCAGCCTGGCTAGGGCCAACGTCCTGACTTTC. Translation: CASSLARANVLTF.

This CDR3 reads CASSPLPQGNGYTF. CDR3 in DNA: TGTGCCAGCAGTCCTCTCCCGCAGGGGAATGGCTACACCTTC. The chain combines TRBV27 with TRBJ1-2, with a tentative D call TRBD1 (6 bases). Germline V gene lookup returns CDR1 MNHEY and CDR2 SMNVEV (reference sequence). CDR3 length: 14 residues. V was trimmed by 5 bases and J by 6 bases, leaving 16 bases between them.

The rearrangement uses TRBV7-8 and TRBJ1-5; TRBD1 might be the D (6 bases). Germline CDR1 SGHVS, CDR2 FQNEAQ. The CDR3 is 14 residues long. V dropped 5 bases and J dropped 4 bases, with 12 bases sitting between them. The CDR3 DNA follows: TGTGCCAGCAGCCTAGGACAGATTAATCAGCCCCAGCATTTT. Translating it yields CASSLGQINQPQHF.

J is TRBJ1-1 and V is TRBV7-8; 7 bases line up with TRBD1. The V segment lost 2 bases and the J segment 4 bases; nucleotides outside the gene matches: 4. The CDR3 sequence is 14 residues long. From germline, CDR1 is SGHVS and CDR2 FQNEAQ. CDR3 bases: TGTGCCAGCAGCTTATCTTCAGGGGGCACTGAAGCTTTCTTT. It codes for CASSLSSGGTEAFF.

This chain links TRBV7-6 with TRBJ1-1; 7 positions match TRBD1. The V gene end was trimmed by 2 bases and the J gene end by 3 bases; junction bases not matched to a gene: 6. This CDR3 has 15 residues. Germline V lookup: CDR1 SGHVS, CDR2 FNYEAQ. Here the CDR3 DNA reads TGTGCCAGCAGCTTAAACAGGGGCCCGGACACTGAAGCTTTCTTT. It codes for CASSLNRGPDTEAFF.

This sequence joins TRBV5-6 and TRBJ2-5, with a tentative D call TRBD2 (6 bases). The CDR3 runs 17 residues. Per germline, CDR1 SGHDT and CDR2 YYEEEE. Trimming removed 3 bases at V and 5 bases at J, with 23 bases between. The CDR3 DNA sequence: TGTGCCAGCAGCTCCGCCTTTTACAAGACTAGAGCGGAGACCCAGTACTTC. Residues: CASSSAFYKTRAETQYF. Combining the CDR3 with reference TRBV5-6 and TRBJ2-5 gives the whole variable domain DAGVTQSPTHLIKTRGQQVTLRCSPKSGHDTVSWYQQALGQGPQFIFQYYEEEERQRGNFPDRFSGHQFPNYSSELNVNALLLGDSALYLCASSSAFYKTRAETQYFGPGTRLLVL.

With regard to this clone: Other DNA variants within this sample encode the same CDR3. The chain joins TRBV19 to TRBJ1-5; no clear D. The CDR3 covers 15 residues. CDR1 LNHDA and CDR2 SQIVND come from the germline V gene (reference sequence). With 1 base removed from V and 2 bases from J, the gap between germline ends came to 9 bases. The CDR3 region has the DNA TGTGCCAGTAGTATAGTAAGGCAGGGCAATCAGCCCCAGCATTTT. This codes for CASSIVRQGNQPQHF.

The CDR3 DNA reads as TGTGCCAGCAGCGCGGACCCGGGACTCTACGAGCAGTACTTC. Residues: CASSADPGLYEQYF. The genes are TRBV7-8 and TRBJ2-7, with D possibly being TRBD2 (6 bases). The CDR3 runs 14 residues. Germline values: CDR1 SGHVS, CDR2 FQNEAQ. Trimming left V 5 bases short and J 3 bases short, with 14 bases between.

In regard to this clone: Other nucleotide sequences in the sample specify the same CDR3. V usage is TRBV11-2 and J usage is TRBJ2-7; 7 bases align to TRBD2. V was clipped by 1 base and J by 1 base; unmatched bases: 1. The germline gives CDR1 SGHAT, CDR2 FQNNGV. The CDR3 runs 14 residues. CDR3 nucleotide sequence: TGTGCCAGCAGCTTAGGGGGGGGATCCTACGAGCAGTACTTC. Amino acid sequence: CASSLGGGSYEQYF.

About this clone: A much larger clone differs from this one at a single base, so this may be a read error. The sample holds other DNA sequences that translate to the same CDR3. The genes are TRBV7-9 and TRBJ1-1; D call uncertain. Trimming shortened V by 1 base and J by 1 base, and 4 bases separated the two germline ends. Germline V gives CDR1 SEHNR, CDR2 FQNEAQ (reference sequence). The CDR3 totals 13 residues. The CDR3 here is CASSLGANTEAFF. In DNA form, the CDR3 reads TGTGCCAGCAGCTTAGGGGCGAACACTGAAGCTTTCTTT.

Points on this clone: Within the sample, other DNA sequences also encode this same CDR3. V and J are TRBV18 and TRBJ1-2; the D is unclear. The CDR3 runs to 13 residues. Germline V gives CDR1 KGHSH, CDR2 LQKENI. The V and J ends lost 3 bases and 6 bases respectively, with 11 bases between them. The CDR3 bases are TGTGCCAGCTCACCCACGGGGATAGATGGCTACACCTTC. Its translation is CASSPTGIDGYTF. The whole variable domain, remainder taken from reference TRBV18 and TRBJ1-2, is NAGVMQNPRHLVRRRGQEARLRCSPMKGHSHVYWYRQLPEEGLKFMVYLQKENIIDESGMPKERFSAEFPKEGPSILRIQQVVRGDSAAYFCASSPTGIDGYTFGSGTRLTVV.

The chain links TRBV25-1 to TRBJ1-2, with D unresolved. Trimming pared 3 bases from V and 2 bases from J, leaving 13 bases between. The germline gives CDR1 MGHDK, CDR2 SYGVNS. CDR3 size: 15 residues. The CDR3 sequence is CASSENFPGNYGYTF. CDR3 DNA: TGTGCCAGCAGTGAGAACTTCCCGGGCAACTATGGCTACACCTTC.

The CDR3 DNA reads TGTGCCAGCAGTCCTACCCTACCGGACCCCAACTATGGCTACACCTTC. Amino acid sequence: CASSPTLPDPNYGYTF. The J gene is TRBJ1-2, the V gene TRBV6-6; D gene ambiguous. Trimming took 5 bases from V and 2 from J, leaving 18 bases between them. The CDR3 length is 16 residues. CDR1 and CDR2 (germline): MNHNY, SVGAGI (reference sequence).

This clone was counted a single time. V gene TRBV28 combines with J gene TRBJ2-1; 10 bases line up with TRBD1. In germline, CDR1 is MDHEN, CDR2 SYDVKM. V lost 5 bases, J lost 4 bases, and 8 bases stayed unmatched. The CDR3 runs 16 residues. Here the CDR3 reads CASSEWGTGVYNEQFF. CDR3 sequence (DNA): TGTGCCAGCAGTGAATGGGGGACAGGGGTTTACAATGAGCAGTTCTTC.

The chain has TRBV7-6 and TRBJ2-2, with 8 bases identical to TRBD2. The J segment lost 2 bases and the V segment lost 5 bases, leaving 13 bases of the junction unmatched. Germline V gene data show CDR1 as SGHVS and CDR2 as FNYEAQ. CDR3 length equals 18 residues. CDR3 nucleotide sequence: TGTGCCAGCAGCCCGCATCCAGCGGGAGTACGAAACACCGGGGAGCTGTTTTTT. Translation gives CASSPHPAGVRNTGELFF.

Worth noting for this clone: This specimen includes other DNA sequences encoding the same CDR3. The chain links TRBV9 to TRBJ2-2; no definite D call. Trimming stripped 0 bases from V and 3 bases from J, with 3 bases between. The CDR3 is made up of 13 amino acids. The germline gives CDR1 SGDLS, CDR2 YYNGEE. CDR3 region: CASSVAHTGELFF. The CDR3 nucleotides are TGTGCCAGCAGCGTAGCGCACACCGGGGAGCTGTTTTTT.

The chain links TRBV7-9 to TRBJ1-2; 10 nucleotides line up with TRBD1. Germline V CDR1 and CDR2: SEHNR, FQNEAQ (reference sequence). This CDR3 comprises 15 residues. The trim removed 5 bases at V and 7 bases at J, leaving 10 bases unmatched. The CDR3 region has the DNA TGTGCCAGCAGCGTAGAGACAGGGGGCTGGGGTGGCTACACCTTC. It codes for CASSVETGGWGGYTF.

The rearrangement joins TRBV4-3 to TRBJ2-7; 9 positions agree with TRBD2. From germline, CDR1 is LGHNA and CDR2 YSLEER. This CDR3 spans 15 amino acids. Trimming at V came to 1 base and at J to 3 bases, leaving 4 bases not matched to a gene. The CDR3 is CASSQGLAVLYEQYF. The CDR3 DNA sequence: TGCGCCAGCAGCCAAGGACTAGCGGTTCTCTACGAGCAGTACTTC.

This chain uses TRBV15 with TRBJ1-1, with TRBD1 identical over 8 bases. Unmatched junction bases numbered 6, after V lost 0 bases and J lost 0 bases. The CDR3 covers 17 residues. Germline lookup yields CDR1 LNHNV and CDR2 YYDKDF (reference sequence). CDR3 in amino acids: CATSRDRTTGVNTEAFF. The DNA of the CDR3 is TGTGCCACCAGCAGAGATCGTACGACAGGGGTGAACACTGAAGCTTTCTTT. The entire variable domain, with the rest obtained from reference TRBV15 and TRBJ1-1, is as follows: DAMVIQNPRYQVTQFGKPVTLSCSQTLNHNVMYWYQQKSSQAPKLLFHYYDKDFNNEADTPDNFQSRRPNTSFCFLDIRSPGLGDTAMYLCATSRDRTTGVNTEAFFGQGTRLTVV.

This rearrangement joins TRBV5-5 to TRBJ1-1; perhaps TRBD1 as D (6 bases). The germline CDR1 and CDR2 sequences are SGHKS and YYEKEE (reference sequence). V was clipped by 2 bases and J by 5 bases, with 10 bases between them. The CDR3 is made up of 13 amino acids. The CDR3 reads CASSLVQGTEAFF. CDR3 coding DNA: TGTGCCAGCAGCTTAGTACAGGGAACTGAAGCTTTCTTT.

This clone appeared a single time. The chain couples TRBV5-1 to TRBJ2-7; 11 bases are a match to TRBD1. The germline V gene encodes CDR1 SGHRS and CDR2 YFSETQ. V lost 0 bases to trimming and J lost 6 bases; unmatched junction nucleotides: 11. CDR3 length equals 17 residues. This CDR3 is CASSLDLDRGRVIEQYF. Here the CDR3 DNA reads TGCGCCAGCAGCTTGGACCTGGACAGGGGGCGAGTTATCGAGCAGTACTTC.

The V call is TRBV9, the J call TRBJ1-2, with D possibly matching TRBD1 (6 bases). Germline V gene lookup returns CDR1 SGDLS and CDR2 YYNGEE. The CDR3 is 15 residues long. Trimming pared 3 bases from V and 6 bases from J, leaving 18 bases between. The CDR3 loop reads CASSALKGGIDGYTF. The CDR3 bases are TGTGCCAGCAGCGCTCTTAAGGGGGGGATTGATGGCTACACCTTC.

The rearrangement uses TRBV7-9 and TRBJ2-3; possible D gene TRBD2, 5 bases. Trimming removed 1 base from V and 1 base from J, with 6 bases in between. CDR3 length: 14 residues. CDR1 and CDR2 (germline): SEHNR, FQNEAQ (reference sequence). The CDR3 region is CASSLDGGTDTQYF. The CDR3 DNA sequence: TGTGCCAGCAGCTTAGACGGGGGCACAGATACGCAGTATTTT.

The chain employs TRBV28 and TRBJ1-4, with TRBD1 as a possible D gene (6 bases). The CDR3 consists of 15 residues. Trimming took off 7 bases at V and 7 bases at J, with 19 bases between the two ends. The germline gives CDR1 MDHEN, CDR2 SYDVKM. Written as DNA, the CDR3 is TGTGCCAGCACTCTCACCCGGGGGGGCCGTGAAAAACTGTTTTTT. Translated, it gives CASTLTRGGREKLFF.

The chain is built from TRBV7-9 and TRBJ1-2; possibly TRBD1 for D (5 bases). Per germline, CDR1 SEHNR and CDR2 FQNEAQ (reference sequence). The V and J ends lost 2 bases and 0 bases respectively, with 13 bases between them. The CDR3 covers 16 residues. DNA for the CDR3: TGTGCCAGCAGCTTAATTACAGGACCTACTAACTATGGCTACACCTTC. Its translation is CASSLITGPTNYGYTF. The whole variable domain, filled in from reference TRBV7-9 and TRBJ1-2, reads DTGVSQNPRHKITKRGQNVTFRCDPISEHNRLYWYRQTLGQGPEFLTYFQNEAQLEKSRLLSDRFSAERPKGSFSTLEIQRTEQGDSAMYLCASSLITGPTNYGYTFGSGTRLTVV.

This chain uses TRBV2 with TRBJ2-5, with TRBD2 matching over 9 bases. This CDR3 contains 16 residues. CDR1 SNHLY and CDR2 FYNNEI come from the germline V gene. Trimming removed 3 bases from V and 5 bases from J; junction bases left unmatched: 10. For the CDR3, the DNA is TGTGCCAGCAGTGAGGCGTTAGCGGGAGTATGGGAGACCCAGTACTTC. Protein sequence: CASSEALAGVWETQYF.